The 15 T cell receptor beta chains below come from one sample, sequenced in a study of T cells after yellow fever vaccination. Each CDR3 protein is one row after TCRdb ran MiXCR on the 5' RACE reads. Among 340,000 or so distinct CDR3 sequences listed, approximately 12% were seen once. The input for sequencing was CD4+ T cells sorted from PBMCs, taken 15 days after the yellow fever booster vaccination. The receptor set was obtained from a man aged 18 to 29 who received the YFV17D yellow fever vaccine.

The chain recombines TRBV7-3 with TRBJ2-1, with D hard to call. There are 14 residues in the CDR3. V lost 5 bases and J 7 bases, leaving 15 bases between the germline ends. Germline-derived CDR1 and CDR2 are SGHTA and FQGTGA. The CDR3 DNA sequence: TGTGCCAGCAGCCACCCGGACCCCTCAAATGAGCAGTTCTTC. Translating gives CASSHPDPSNEQFF.

This chain joins TRBV2 and TRBJ2-7; possible D gene TRBD2, 5 bases. Germline V gives CDR1 SNHLY, CDR2 FYNNEI. The V and J ends lost 9 bases and 3 bases respectively, with 12 bases between them. This CDR3 is built from 12 residues. CDR3 sequence: CARGNGIYEQYF. The CDR3 DNA reads as TGTGCCAGGGGAAACGGGATCTACGAGCAGTACTTC.

There are a few counts of this clonotype. The CDR3 region has the DNA TGTGCCAGCAGTTACCAGGCCGGAGGGTATGGCTACACCTTC. It translates to CASSYQAGGYGYTF. The V call is TRBV6-6, the J call TRBJ1-2; D remains ambiguous. This CDR3 has 14 residues. Trimming cost V 2 bases and J 5 bases, with 12 bases left between them. The germline CDR1 and CDR2 sequences are MNHNY and SVGAGI (reference sequence).

This clonotype has a handful of counts. The gene calls are TRBV4-3 and TRBJ2-5; 8 bases map to TRBD2. The germline V gene encodes CDR1 LGHNA and CDR2 YSLEER. Trimming cost V 4 bases and J 2 bases; bases outside gene matches: 9. The CDR3 sequence is 16 residues long. The CDR3 spells CASSRTSGGTQETQYF. The CDR3 DNA reads as TGCGCCAGCAGCCGCACTAGCGGAGGGACACAAGAGACCCAGTACTTC.

This clonotype came up many times. The V gene is TRBV20-1, the J gene TRBJ1-3, with 7 bases identical to TRBD1. The V gene end was trimmed by 0 bases and the J gene end by 5 bases; junction bases not matched to a gene: 4. Looked up from germline, CDR1 is DFQATT and CDR2 is SNEGSKA (reference sequence). The CDR3 spans 14 residues. CDR3 region: CSAREGQQRNTIYF. The DNA for the CDR3 is TGCAGTGCTAGAGAGGGACAGCAAAGAAACACCATATATTTT.

The chain is built from TRBV5-1 and TRBJ1-3, with a possible D match to TRBD1 (5 bases). V was pared by 2 bases and J by 0 bases, with 12 bases between. CDR1 is SGHRS and CDR2 is YFSETQ in the germline V gene. The CDR3 sequence is 16 residues long. The CDR3 loop is CASSLWGGNSGNTIYF. The CDR3 bases are TGCGCCAGCAGCTTATGGGGCGGAAACTCTGGAAACACCATATATTTT.

This chain connects TRBV5-1 to TRBJ1-2; no firm D call. Germline lookup yields CDR1 SGHRS and CDR2 YFSETQ. The CDR3 totals 18 residues. V lost 4 bases to trimming and J lost 1 base, with 23 bases between them. In DNA form, the CDR3 reads TGCGCCAGCAGCGAGGACGGGCCAGGAATCCTTCTTAACTATGGCTACACCTTC. It encodes CASSEDGPGILLNYGYTF.

At least ten counts were recorded for this clonotype. The V and J genes are TRBV7-2 and TRBJ1-5; D gene ambiguous. The CDR3 contains 15 residues. V was cut by 5 bases and J by 2 bases, with 13 bases left in between. Germline V gene sequence: CDR1 SGHTA, CDR2 FQGNSA. CDR3 sequence: CASSPQLARNQPQHF. The CDR3 DNA reads as TGTGCCAGCAGCCCCCAGCTAGCGCGCAATCAGCCCCAGCATTTT.

This clonotype has at least ten counts. This chain connects TRBV7-2 to TRBJ1-2; 10 bases are a match to TRBD1. The germline V gene has CDR1 SGHTA and CDR2 FQGNSA. The CDR3 is 16 residues long. V trimming: 3 bases; J trimming: 8 bases; junction bases outside the gene matches: 12. CDR3 residues: CASSLFSLGTGDGYTF. The CDR3 DNA sequence: TGTGCCAGCAGCTTGTTTTCTCTGGGGACAGGGGACGGCTACACCTTC.

J is TRBJ1-1 and V is TRBV19; the match to TRBD1 covers 7 bases. CDR3 size: 14 residues. Germline CDR1 is LNHDA and CDR2 is SQIVND (reference sequence). V gave up 6 bases and J gave up 5 bases; unmatched junction bases: 9. The CDR3, as DNA: TGTGCCAGTAGGAGCCAAGGGGGCGGGACTGAAGCTTTCTTT. Translation: CASRSQGGGTEAFF.

This rearrangement joins TRBV9 to TRBJ2-4, with 8 bases matching TRBD1. V lost 4 bases to trimming and J lost 7 bases; unmatched junction nucleotides: 7. This CDR3 region has 14 residues. CDR1 and CDR2 from the germline V gene are SGDLS and YYNGEE. CDR3 in amino acids: CASSPWTGMNIQYF. The DNA of the CDR3 is TGTGCCAGCAGCCCTTGGACAGGGATGAACATTCAGTACTTC.

This clonotype was counted between two and nine times. V is TRBV2 and J is TRBJ2-3; maybe TRBD2 (6 bases). Trimming took off 11 bases at V and 0 bases at J, with 18 bases between the two ends. The CDR3 length is 15 residues. The germline V gene has CDR1 SNHLY and CDR2 FYNNEI. This CDR3 is CAGTPPGTSTDTQYF. The CDR3 nucleotides are TGTGCCGGGACCCCCCCGGGGACTAGCACAGATACGCAGTATTTT.

The sample holds many counts of this clonotype. V and J are TRBV11-2 and TRBJ2-7, with a possible D match to TRBD2 (6 bases). V was cut by 2 bases and J by 2 bases, with 13 bases left in between. CDR1 is SGHAT and CDR2 is FQNNGV in the germline V gene. CDR3 length: 15 amino acids. CDR3: CASSLSRGSTYEQYV. CDR3 nucleotides: TGTGCCAGCAGCTTATCGCGGGGATCGACCTACGAGCAGTACGTC.

This chain joins TRBV18 and TRBJ2-1; D may be TRBD2 (5 bases). Germline CDR1 and CDR2: KGHSH and LQKENI. V was shortened by 2 bases and J by 0 bases, with 14 bases between the two germline ends. The CDR3 runs 17 residues. This CDR3 reads CASSPMMEVSSYNEQFF. CDR3 in DNA: TGTGCCAGCTCACCAATGATGGAGGTTAGCTCCTACAATGAGCAGTTCTTC.

J is TRBJ2-7 and V is TRBV5-6; unclear D gene. The germline CDR1 and CDR2 sequences are SGHDT and YYEEEE. The V gene lost 4 bases and the J gene lost 0 bases, with 5 bases spanning the gap. This CDR3 has 12 residues. DNA of the CDR3: TGTGCCAGCAGCATTTTCTCCTACGAGCAGTACGTC. Protein: CASSIFSYEQYV.